These 12 T cell receptor beta chains originate from one sample sequenced in a study of early T cells in non-severe SARS-CoV-2 infection. Using its own MiXCR run on the 5' RACE reads, TCRdb lists one record per CDR3 protein. The sample lists tens of thousands of distinct CDR3 sequences; around 9.3% were seen once. Sequencing used whole blood. The origin of the receptors is an adult who was a healthcare worker with PCR-confirmed SARS-CoV-2 infection or an uninfected control (not recorded which).

This sequence joins TRBV5-1 and TRBJ2-2; maybe TRBD2 (7 bases). CDR3 length: 15 amino acids. The ends were cut back, 0 bases at V and 4 bases at J, with 10 bases in the middle. Germline CDR1 and CDR2: SGHRS and YFSETQ. The chain's CDR3 is CASSLAAGATGELFF. CDR3 DNA sequence: TGCGCCAGCAGCTTGGCCGCGGGGGCCACCGGGGAGCTGTTTTTT. Full variable domain (rest looked up from reference TRBV5-1 and TRBJ2-2): KAGVTQTPRYLIKTRGQQVTLSCSPISGHRSVSWYQQTPGQGLQFLFEYFSETQRNKGNFPGRFSGRQFSNSRSEMNVSTLELGDSALYLCASSLAAGATGELFFGEGSRLTVL.

This clonotype was seen many times. The rearrangement uses TRBV23-1 and TRBJ1-2; D remains unclear. TRBV23-1 is filed as an ORF, its function uncertain. Trimming removed 7 bases at V and 4 bases at J, with 13 bases between. The CDR3 is 13 amino acids. Here the CDR3 reads CASTPWTRYGYTF. DNA for the CDR3: TGCGCCAGCACCCCTTGGACCCGCTATGGCTACACCTTC.

This clonotype was seen a handful of times. The chain has TRBV21-1 and TRBJ2-1; the table names TRBD1, a call not compared with the DNA. TRBV21-1 is a recognized pseudogene. The CDR3 length is 16 residues. CDR3 in amino acids: CASTISGTGLNNEQFF. CDR3 coding DNA: TGTGCCAGCACCATCTCCGGGACAGGTTTAAACAATGAGCAGTTCTTC.

There are many counts of this clonotype. The chain couples TRBV3-1 to TRBJ1-1; D gene ambiguous. This CDR3 comprises 15 residues. Germline CDR1 and CDR2: LGHDT and YNNKEL (reference sequence). V lost 7 bases and J 0 bases, leaving 15 bases between the germline ends. This CDR3 reads CASTQRDNMNTEAFF. The DNA for the CDR3 is TGTGCCAGCACCCAGCGAGACAACATGAACACTGAAGCTTTCTTT.

The chain uses TRBV13 and TRBJ2-7; 9 bases match TRBD1. Germline CDR1 reads PRHDT; CDR2 reads FYEKMQ (reference sequence). J gave up 4 bases and V 0 bases, and 7 bases lay outside the gene matches. The CDR3 is made up of 16 amino acids. CDR3 DNA sequence: TGTGCCAGCAGCTTAGGCCCGGGACAGGGAGCTTACGAGCAGTACTTC. Amino acids: CASSLGPGQGAYEQYF.

This clonotype was detected only a few times. The V gene is TRBV2, the J gene TRBJ2-3; D is unclear. This CDR3 has 13 residues. Germline-derived CDR1 and CDR2 are SNHLY and FYNNEI. V lost 7 bases and J lost 2, with 10 bases in between. The CDR3 coding sequence is TGTGCCAGCACCATCCGATACACAGATACGCAGTATTTT. This codes for CASTIRYTDTQYF.

The table lists this clonotype with a few counts. The chain recombines TRBV6-1 with TRBJ2-7; D unresolved. Trimming stripped 1 base from V and 2 bases from J, with 9 bases between. The CDR3 is made up of 14 amino acids. Looked up from germline, CDR1 is MNHNS and CDR2 is SASEGT. CDR3 protein: CASSEVRATYEQYF. CDR3 bases: TGTGCCAGCAGTGAAGTTCGGGCTACCTACGAGCAGTACTTC.

This clonotype was picked up many times. The gene calls are TRBV7-2 and TRBJ2-5, with D unclear. Deletions cut 4 bases from V and 2 bases from J, with 11 bases between. The germline V gene encodes CDR1 SGHTA and CDR2 FQGNSA. The CDR3 is 14 residues long. CDR3 DNA sequence: TGTGCCAGCAGCTACCGGGTGATTCAAGAGACCCAGTACTTC. Translated, it gives CASSYRVIQETQYF.

The V call is TRBV6-6, the J call TRBJ2-1; the match to TRBD2 covers 11 bases. The CDR3 has 15 residues. Trimming removed 6 bases from V and 6 bases from J; junction bases left unmatched: 7. CDR1 and CDR2 from the germline V gene are MNHNY and SVGAGI (reference sequence). CDR3 bases: TGTGCCAGCAGCCCCGGGACTAGCGGAGGCAATGAGCAGTTCTTC. Its translation is CASSPGTSGGNEQFF.

This sequence joins TRBV29-1 and TRBJ2-1; possible D gene TRBD1, 6 bases. CDR1 and CDR2 (germline): SQVTM, ANQGSEA. The CDR3 spans 11 residues. V was pared by 4 bases and J by 10 bases, with 11 bases between. The CDR3 loop is CSVVEGEEQFF. CDR3 coding DNA: TGCAGCGTTGTTGAGGGGGAGGAGCAGTTCTTC.

This clonotype was detected ten times or more. The chain joins TRBV7-8 to TRBJ1-3; D may be TRBD1 (5 bases). The germline V gene has CDR1 SGHVS and CDR2 FQNEAQ. The germline V and J ends were trimmed by 4 bases and 0 bases, with 13 bases remaining between them. The CDR3 totals 16 residues. The DNA for the CDR3 is TGTGCCAGCAGCTCCATGGACACCCGCTCTGGAAACACCATATATTTT. Its translation is CASSSMDTRSGNTIYF.

This clonotype showed up many times. V gene TRBV12-3 or TRBV12-4 combines with J gene TRBJ1-1; no clear D gene. The CDR3 extends over 12 amino acids. V lost 3 bases and J 1 base, leaving 3 bases between the germline ends. This CDR3 is CASSLWNTEAFF. Here the CDR3 DNA reads TGTGCCAGCAGTTTGTGGAACACTGAAGCTTTCTTT.